This T cell receptor (beta chain) was documented in a study of T cell responses to AZD1222 COVID-19 vaccine. Study conclusions and caveats: Donors were chiefly white British, with a greater number of females, and clonal diversity was perhaps underestimated.

In the case of this clone: Its cognate antigen is unknown.

This CDR3 spans 12 amino acids. Germline-derived CDR1 and CDR2 are MDHEN and SYDVKM. Trimming removed 3 bases at V and 10 bases at J, with 12 bases between. Data came from immunoSEQ multiplex PCR; TCRdb stores just in-frame clones and leaves some out. In the table there are 90,000 to 130,000 clones, over 75% of which are singletons. The chain has TRBV28 and TRBJ1-1; D unclear. The receptor's source is an adult in good health. The sample was peripheral blood, taken on day 0 of AZD1222 vaccination. The CDR3 sequence is CASSFLGFGAFF. As DNA, the CDR3 is TGTGCCAGCAGTTTCTTAGGTTTCGGAGCTTTCTTT.